This T cell receptor (beta chain) came from a study of blood T cell repertoires in COVID-19. For the study at large: There were acute and convalescent COVID-19 samples, and they came from the United States, Italy and Spain.

Original methodology: Counts of nucleated cells, estimated from reference gene primer amplification, were obtained. This table comes from immunoSEQ multiplex PCR, and its TCRdb copy is limited to in-frame clones, with some not included. The V and J calls and clone size come from that table; D and trimming were worked out from the DNA. The data hold 12,000 or so clones, with approximately 79% observed a single time. This CDR3 is built from 15 residues. Trimming left V 5 bases short and J 0 bases short, with 11 bases between. Per the germline V gene, CDR1 is SNHLY and CDR2 is FYNNEI. The sequencing sample was made of peripheral blood. The receptor's source is a human donor in a cohort sampled during active COVID-19. V gene TRBV2 combines with J gene TRBJ1-3; maybe TRBD1 (6 bases). CDR3 nucleotide sequence: TGTGCCAGCAGTACAGGGTCGAACTCTGGAAACACCATATATTTT. Protein sequence: CASSTGSNSGNTIYF.